What follows are 21 T cell receptor beta chains derived from one specimen sequenced in a study of Tregs in tolerant kidney transplant recipients (dated by TCRdb to the late 2010s). The library came from the immunoSEQ multiplex PCR assay. In its TCRdb copy, this immuneACCESS table keeps in-frame sequences only and misses some clones. Where compared with another copy, unresolved V genes explain less than half of these, and the others have no known cause. The table for this sample records 30,000 to 40,000 clones. 1.5% to 2% of the sample goes to the ten largest clones. The transplants used related donors along with nonmyeloablative bone marrow transplantation, and in the human trials mixed chimerism was transient. Here the sequenced sample was CD4+ T cells from blood (PBMCs), taken 24 months after the transplant. Every receptor here comes from a human patient who received a combined kidney and bone marrow transplant. After a transplant, not all T cells may be the patient's own; some may come from the graft donor.

Of note for this clone: The CDR3 is cut off 3 residues early in the read; its end comes from the germline J gene. V and J are TRBV19 and TRBJ2-7; D is perhaps TRBD1 (7 bases). This CDR3 region has 15 residues. The V gene lost 4 bases and the J gene lost 4 bases, with 17 bases spanning the gap. Germline CDR1 is LNHDA and CDR2 is SQIVND (reference sequence). CDR3 in amino acids: CASSSQGGHQYEQYF. The sequenced CDR3 bases are TGTGCCAGTAGTAGCCAGGGGGGACACCAGTACGAG.

For this clone: The missing CDR3 end, 3 residues past where the read stops, is filled in from the germline J gene. V and J are TRBV5-6 and TRBJ2-3, with 7 bases fitting TRBD1. The J segment lost 7 bases and the V segment lost 0 bases, leaving 5 bases of the junction unmatched. CDR3 size: 14 residues. Germline V lookup: CDR1 SGHDT, CDR2 YYEEEE. CDR3 DNA (partial): TGTGCCAGCAGCTTGGGTCAGGGGGTGCATACG. This codes for CASSLGQGVHT. The full CDR3 protein reads CASSLGQGVHTQYF.

A word on this clone: The sequenced fragment ends 3 residues before the CDR3 boundary, so the rest is inferred from the germline J gene. The V call is TRBV7-3, the J call TRBJ2-3, with D maybe TRBD1 (6 bases). V was clipped by 5 bases and J by 2 bases, with 17 bases between them. The CDR3 has 16 amino acids. Per the germline V gene, CDR1 is SGHTA and CDR2 is FQGTGA. CDR3 region: CASSKGTPSNTDTQYF. The sequenced part of the CDR3 DNA is TGTGCCAGCAGCAAGGGGACACCAAGTAACACAGATACG.

About this clone: The read ends 3 residues early relative to the CDR3; the germline J gene fills the gap. The chain is built from TRBV6-2 or TRBV6-3 and TRBJ1-1; 8 bases agree with TRBD1. The CDR3 extends over 17 amino acids. V lost 2 bases to trimming and J lost 1 base; unmatched junction nucleotides: 9. Germline-derived CDR1 and CDR2 are MNHEY and SVGEGT. CDR3 DNA (partial): TGTGCCAGCAGTTACCCCCCAGGGGGCTGGCGGAACACTGAA. It is translated as CASSYPPGGWRNTE. The full CDR3 is CASSYPPGGWRNTEAFF.

Worth noting for this clone: From the germline J gene comes the end of the CDR3, since the read stops 3 residues before it. The chain carries TRBV5-1 and TRBJ2-7; 9 bases are shared with TRBD1. V was pared by 0 bases and J by 4 bases, with 11 bases of the junction left unmatched. This CDR3 has 17 amino acids. CDR1 is SGHRS, CDR2 YFSETQ, per germline. The covered CDR3 bases are TGCGCCAGCAGCTTGGCCTTAGTACAGGGGGCTACGTACGAG. Protein sequence: CASSLALVQGATYE. The full CDR3 reads CASSLALVQGATYEQYF.

Notes on this clone: The CDR3 goes on 3 residues after the read ends, and that part is filled in from the germline J gene. The chain joins TRBV6-1 to TRBJ2-7, with 9 bases identical to TRBD1. This CDR3 comprises 15 residues. From germline, CDR1 is MNHNS and CDR2 SASEGT. After removal of 1 base from V and 3 bases from J, the junction contained 4 bases not matched to a gene. Partial CDR3 DNA: TGTGCCAGCAGTGAAGGCGGGACAGGGATCTACGAG. The encoded protein is CASSEGGTGIYE. The full CDR3 protein reads CASSEGGTGIYEQYF.

Notes on this clone: The CDR3 end lies 3 residues beyond the end of the read and is filled in from the germline J gene. The chain carries TRBV6-2 or TRBV6-3 and TRBJ1-5, with TRBD1 as a possible D gene (5 bases). The V end was cut by 7 bases, the J end by 2 bases, with 9 bases between. Germline V CDR1 and CDR2: MNHEY, SVGEGT. This CDR3 is 13 amino acids long. Incomplete CDR3 DNA: TGTGCCAGCAAGCGGGGCGGCAATCAGCCC. It is translated as CASKRGGNQP. The whole CDR3 sequence reads CASKRGGNQPQHF.

Regarding this clone: Sequencing ends 3 residues short of the CDR3 end; the germline J gene provides the rest. At the DNA level, this CDR3 is encoded by other sequences in the same sample as well. V and J are TRBV5-1 and TRBJ2-7; TRBD2 aligns across 12 bases. The germline CDR1 and CDR2 sequences are SGHRS and YFSETQ. V shed 3 bases, J shed 2 bases, and the junction held 3 bases outside the gene matches. The CDR3 extends over 15 amino acids. The chain's CDR3 is CASSSGLAGAYEQYF. The part of the CDR3 DNA that was read is TGCGCCAGCAGCTCGGGACTAGCGGGCGCCTACGAG.

As to this clone: From the germline J gene comes the end of the CDR3, since the read stops 3 residues before it. The chain joins TRBV7-2 to TRBJ2-3, with 7 bases identical to TRBD2. Looked up from germline, CDR1 is SGHTA and CDR2 is FQGNSA. CDR3 length: 13 residues. With V trimmed by 4 bases and J by 3 bases, 1 base remained unmatched. CDR3 amino acids: CASSSGGTDTQYF. The sequenced part of the CDR3 DNA is TGTGCCAGCAGCTCGGGGGGTACAGATACG.

Comment on this clone: With the read ending 3 residues before the CDR3 end, the germline J gene is used to fill in that end. The chain links TRBV7-9 to TRBJ2-7; 7 bases map to TRBD2. After removal of 4 bases from V and 3 bases from J, the junction contained 6 bases not matched to a gene. Per the germline V gene, CDR1 is SEHNR and CDR2 is FQNEAQ (reference sequence). CDR3 length: 14 residues. CDR3 DNA (partial): TGTGCCAGCAGCTCAACTAGCGTGAACTACGAG. It encodes CASSSTSVNYE. The whole CDR3 protein reads CASSSTSVNYEQYF. The full variable domain, its missing parts supplied by reference TRBV7-9 and TRBJ2-7, is DTGVSQNPRHKITKRGQNVTFRCDPISEHNRLYWYRQTLGQGPEFLTYFQNEAQLEKSRLLSDRFSAERPKGSFSTLEIQRTEQGDSAMYLCASSSTSVNYEQYFGPGTRLTVT.

A note on this clone: The CDR3 extends 3 residues past the end of the read, so its final part is completed from the germline J gene. This chain uses TRBV2 with TRBJ2-4, with a tentative D call TRBD1 (6 bases). Trimming took 5 bases from V and 0 from J, leaving 11 bases between them. Germline V lookup: CDR1 SNHLY, CDR2 FYNNEI. There are 15 residues in the CDR3. The part of the CDR3 DNA that was read is TGTGCCAGCAGTCTGGACAGTATAGCCAAAAACATT. Amino acid sequence: CASSLDSIAKNI. The entire CDR3 is CASSLDSIAKNIQYF.

In regard to this clone: The read stops 3 residues short of the end of the CDR3; the missing end is completed from the germline J gene. V is TRBV18 and J is TRBJ2-1; 13 bases are shared with TRBD2. V was pared by 0 bases and J by 7 bases, with 0 bases of the junction left unmatched. Germline CDR1 KGHSH, CDR2 LQKENI. The CDR3 has 15 residues. CDR3 DNA, as far as it was read: TGTGCCAGCTCACCACCGGGACTAGCGGGAAATGAG. Protein: CASSPPGLAGNE. The complete CDR3 reads CASSPPGLAGNEQFF.

Concerning this clone: The DNA ends 3 residues before the CDR3 does, and the rest of the CDR3 is filled in from the germline J gene. The same CDR3 can be traced to other DNA sequences in this sample. The chain combines TRBV5-1 with TRBJ2-2; the match to TRBD1 covers 7 bases. This CDR3 is 13 amino acids long. The V segment lost 2 bases and the J segment 5 bases; nucleotides outside the gene matches: 0. Germline lookup yields CDR1 SGHRS and CDR2 YFSETQ. The sequenced part of the CDR3 DNA is TGCGCCAGCAGCTTACAGGGGACCGGGGAG. Translated: CASSLQGTGE. The entire CDR3 is CASSLQGTGELFF.

Of note for this clone: Coverage ceases 3 residues before the CDR3 finishes, and the germline J gene fills in the end. V and J are TRBV3-1 (or the pseudogene TRBV3-2) and TRBJ2-5; TRBD2 matches at 15 bases. This CDR3 spans 17 amino acids. Germline CDR1 is LGHDT and CDR2 is YNNKEL (reference sequence). The J segment lost 5 bases and the V segment lost 4 bases, leaving 8 bases of the junction unmatched. This CDR3 reads CASSPRTSGRGMETQYF. The sequenced CDR3 bases are TGTGCCAGCAGCCCCCGGACTAGCGGGAGGGGAATGGAGACC.

Regarding this clone: The read stops 3 residues short of the end of the CDR3; the missing end is completed from the germline J gene. The V gene is TRBV30, the J gene TRBJ1-6; possible D gene TRBD1, 6 bases. The length of the CDR3 is 14 residues. Trimming removed 2 bases at V and 4 bases at J, with 9 bases between. The germline CDR1 and CDR2 sequences are GTSNPN and SVGIG (reference sequence). The CDR3 spells CAWSTQGYNSPLHF. The sequenced CDR3 bases are TGTGCCTGGAGTACGCAGGGGTATAATTCACCC.

Comments on this clone: From the germline J gene comes the end of the CDR3, since the read stops 3 residues before it. The chain is built from TRBV2 and TRBJ1-2; D is unclear. V shed 7 bases and J shed 2 bases, with 14 bases lying between them. CDR3 length: 14 amino acids. Germline assignment: CDR1 SNHLY and CDR2 FYNNEI. The CDR3 sequence: CASTPNMANYGYTF. Incomplete CDR3 DNA: TGTGCCAGCACCCCGAACATGGCAAACTATGGC.

Note on this clone: The read finishes 3 residues shy of the CDR3 end, and the germline J gene is used to complete it. J is TRBJ1-1 and V is TRBV7-8; maybe TRBD1 (5 bases). The V gene's germline CDR1 is SGHVS and CDR2 FQNEAQ. Trimming shortened V by 8 bases and J by 3 bases, and 13 bases separated the two germline ends. CDR3 length equals 13 residues. Incomplete CDR3 DNA: TGTGCCAGCCGGCGGGGACCGGACACTGAA. This translates into CASRRGPDTE. The whole CDR3 protein is CASRRGPDTEAFF.

As to this clone: The read falls 3 residues short of the CDR3 end, and the missing part is taken from the germline J gene. The J gene is TRBJ1-2, the V gene TRBV19; D unresolved. Germline values: CDR1 LNHDA, CDR2 SQIVND (reference sequence). This CDR3 is built from 9 residues. The CDR3: CASTFNYTF. Partial CDR3 DNA: TGTGCCAGTACCTTTAAT.

As regards this clone: The missing CDR3 end, 3 residues past where the read stops, is filled in from the germline J gene. The genes are TRBV28 and TRBJ2-1; D not resolved. Trimming pared 5 bases from V and 5 bases from J, leaving 13 bases between. The CDR3 is 14 amino acids. From germline, CDR1 is MDHEN and CDR2 SYDVKM. The CDR3 here is CASSGQLVNNEQFF. The sequenced CDR3 bases are TGTGCCAGCAGTGGGCAGCTGGTCAACAATGAG.

Points on this clone: The CDR3 end lies 3 residues beyond the end of the read and is filled in from the germline J gene. The V gene is TRBV20-1, the J gene TRBJ2-7, with TRBD1 matching over 7 bases. With V trimmed by 0 bases and J by 6 bases, 11 bases remained unmatched. This CDR3 has 15 residues. Germline V gives CDR1 DFQATT, CDR2 SNEGSKA (reference sequence). The sequenced part of the CDR3 DNA is TGCAGTGCTAGAGATCTGGGTAGGCAGGGGGTCGAG. This translates into CSARDLGRQGVE. The entire CDR3 protein reads CSARDLGRQGVEQYF.

Concerning this clone: The read terminates 3 residues ahead of where the CDR3 ends, so the germline J gene completes it. The J gene is TRBJ2-1, the V gene TRBV7-3; TRBD2 matches 10 bases. Germline-derived CDR1 and CDR2 are SGHTA and FQGTGA. Losses at the gene ends were 7 bases for V and 9 bases for J; bases not matched to a gene: 9. The CDR3 loop spans 14 amino acids. The sequenced part of the CDR3 DNA is TGTGCCAGCACCCAAGCGGGAGGGAAAGGTGAG. Its translation is CASTQAGGKGE. The CDR3 in its entirety is CASTQAGGKGEQFF.